This T cell receptor (beta chain) was sequenced for a study of cytomegalovirus exposure and HLA in healthy donors. Study context: Earlier findings included 117 million unique TCR beta sequences obtained from 150 million to 200 million T cells. Findings of the study overall: Among TCR sequences, most were rare, though some public TCRs appeared in many donors. In all likelihood, a cluster of highly shared sequence variants was a sequencing artifact.

As concerns this clone: Its antigen is not identified.

PCR was performed using 60 Vbeta and 13 Jbeta primers. Some clones are missing from TCRdb's copy, which holds only in-frame ones; the method was immunoSEQ multiplex PCR. The sample contains 130,000 to 150,000 clones, 78% of which appear only once. Germline-derived CDR1 and CDR2 are ENHRY and SYGVKD. V was clipped by 0 bases and J by 6 bases, with 15 bases between them. The CDR3 is 15 amino acids. The chain combines TRBV10-3 with TRBJ2-7, with D perhaps TRBD1 (6 bases). This TCR was sampled from a woman under 30 in good health and CMV-seropositive. The sequenced sample was PBMCs. The CDR3 coding sequence is TGTGCCATCAGTGAGTCGACCAGGGGATTTCGCGAGCAGTACTTC. Translation gives CAISESTRGFREQYF.